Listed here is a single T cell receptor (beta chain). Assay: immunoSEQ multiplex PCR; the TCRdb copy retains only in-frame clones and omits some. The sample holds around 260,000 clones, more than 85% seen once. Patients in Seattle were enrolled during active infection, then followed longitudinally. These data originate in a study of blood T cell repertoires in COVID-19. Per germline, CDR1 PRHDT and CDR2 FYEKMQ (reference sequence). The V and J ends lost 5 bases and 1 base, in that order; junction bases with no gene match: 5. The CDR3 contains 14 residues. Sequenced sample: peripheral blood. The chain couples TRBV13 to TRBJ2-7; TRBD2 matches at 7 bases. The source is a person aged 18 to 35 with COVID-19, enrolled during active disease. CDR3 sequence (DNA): TGTGCCAGCAGCGCGAGTAGCGGGTCCTACGAGCAGTACTTC. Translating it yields CASSASSGSYEQYF.